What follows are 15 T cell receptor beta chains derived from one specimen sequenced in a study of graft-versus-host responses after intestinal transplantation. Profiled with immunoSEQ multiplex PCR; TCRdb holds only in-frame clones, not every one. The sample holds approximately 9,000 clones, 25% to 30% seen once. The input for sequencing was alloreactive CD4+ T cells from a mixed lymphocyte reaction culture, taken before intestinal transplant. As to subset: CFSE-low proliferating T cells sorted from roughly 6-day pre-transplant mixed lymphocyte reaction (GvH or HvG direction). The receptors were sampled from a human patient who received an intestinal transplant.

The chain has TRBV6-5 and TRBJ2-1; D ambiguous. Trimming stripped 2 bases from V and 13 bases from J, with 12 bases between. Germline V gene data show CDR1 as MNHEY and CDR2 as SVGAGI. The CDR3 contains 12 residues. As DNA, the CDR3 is TGTGCCAGCAGTTACCCGACTCCCGACCAGTTCTTC. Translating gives CASSYPTPDQFF.

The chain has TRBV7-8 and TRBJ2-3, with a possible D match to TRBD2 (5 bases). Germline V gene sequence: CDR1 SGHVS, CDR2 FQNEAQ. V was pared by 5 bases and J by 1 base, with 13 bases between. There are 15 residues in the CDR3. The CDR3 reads CASSPTRPRTDTQYF. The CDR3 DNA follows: TGTGCCAGCAGCCCAACTAGACCCCGCACAGATACGCAGTATTTT.

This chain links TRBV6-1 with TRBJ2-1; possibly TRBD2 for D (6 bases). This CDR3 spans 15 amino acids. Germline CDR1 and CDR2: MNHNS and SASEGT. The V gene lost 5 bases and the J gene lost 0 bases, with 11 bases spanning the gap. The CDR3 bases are TGTGCCAGCAGTTGGGCGGGGAGCTCCTACAATGAGCAGTTCTTC. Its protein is CASSWAGSSYNEQFF.

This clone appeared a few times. The CDR3 here is CASSPTSGSYEQYF. The CDR3 nucleotides are TGTGCCAGCAGTCCGACTAGCGGGAGCTACGAGCAGTACTTC. The chain employs TRBV5-4 and TRBJ2-7; 12 nucleotides line up with TRBD2. This CDR3 has 14 amino acids. The junction had 3 bases not matched to a gene; V was cut back by 5 bases and J by 3 bases. Germline CDR1 reads SGHNT; CDR2 reads YYREEE (reference sequence).

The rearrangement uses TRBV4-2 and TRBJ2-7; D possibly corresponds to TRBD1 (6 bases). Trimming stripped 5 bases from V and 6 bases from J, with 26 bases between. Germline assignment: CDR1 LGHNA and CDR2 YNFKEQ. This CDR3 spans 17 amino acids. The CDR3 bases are TGTGCCAGCAGCTTTTTAGCAGGGGAAATGGCACCGGGCGAGCAGTACTTC. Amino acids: CASSFLAGEMAPGEQYF.

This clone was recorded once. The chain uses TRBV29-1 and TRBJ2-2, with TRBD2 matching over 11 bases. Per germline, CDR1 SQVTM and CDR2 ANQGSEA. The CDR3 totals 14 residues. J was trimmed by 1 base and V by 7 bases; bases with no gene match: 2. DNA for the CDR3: TGCAGCGCCCTAGCGGGAGGGAACACCGGGGAGCTGTTTTTT. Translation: CSALAGGNTGELFF.

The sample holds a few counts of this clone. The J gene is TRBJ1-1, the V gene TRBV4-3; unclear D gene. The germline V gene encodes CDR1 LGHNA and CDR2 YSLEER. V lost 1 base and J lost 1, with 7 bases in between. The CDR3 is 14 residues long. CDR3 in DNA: TGCGCCAGCAGCCAAGTTGGCGGGAACACTGAAGCTTTCTTT. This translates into CASSQVGGNTEAFF.

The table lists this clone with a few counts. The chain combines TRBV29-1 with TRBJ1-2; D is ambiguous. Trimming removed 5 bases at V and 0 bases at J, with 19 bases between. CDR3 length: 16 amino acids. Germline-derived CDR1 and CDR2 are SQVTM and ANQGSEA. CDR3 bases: TGCAGCGTTCAAATAGGAGGCCTACTTGCTAACTATGGCTACACCTTC. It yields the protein CSVQIGGLLANYGYTF.

The CDR3 bases are TGTGCCAGCAGTTACTCGATTGGGGACAGGGTCTACGAGCAGTACTTC. Its translation is CASSYSIGDRVYEQYF. V and J are TRBV6-5 and TRBJ2-7; 9 positions match TRBD1. The CDR3 runs to 16 residues. Losses at the gene ends were 0 bases for V and 3 bases for J; bases not matched to a gene: 6. From germline, CDR1 is MNHEY and CDR2 SVGAGI.

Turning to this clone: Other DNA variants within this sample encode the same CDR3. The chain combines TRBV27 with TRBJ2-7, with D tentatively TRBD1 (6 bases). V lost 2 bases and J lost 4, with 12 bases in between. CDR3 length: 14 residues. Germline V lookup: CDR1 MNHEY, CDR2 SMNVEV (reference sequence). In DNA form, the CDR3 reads TGTGCCAGCAGTTTAGCAGGGGTCGGGTACGAGCAGTACTTC. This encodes CASSLAGVGYEQYF.

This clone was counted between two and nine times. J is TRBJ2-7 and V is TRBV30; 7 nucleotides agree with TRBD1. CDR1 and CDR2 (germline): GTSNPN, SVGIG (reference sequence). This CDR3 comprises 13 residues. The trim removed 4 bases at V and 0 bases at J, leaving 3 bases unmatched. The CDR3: CAWTGTVSYEQYF. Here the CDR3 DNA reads TGTGCCTGGACGGGGACAGTCTCCTACGAGCAGTACTTC.

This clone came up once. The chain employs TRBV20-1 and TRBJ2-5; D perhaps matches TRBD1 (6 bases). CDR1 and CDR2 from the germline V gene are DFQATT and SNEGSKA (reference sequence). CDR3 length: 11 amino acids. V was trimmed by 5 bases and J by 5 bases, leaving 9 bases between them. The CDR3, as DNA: TGCAGTGCTGACAGGACGGAGACCCAGTACTTC. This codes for CSADRTETQYF.

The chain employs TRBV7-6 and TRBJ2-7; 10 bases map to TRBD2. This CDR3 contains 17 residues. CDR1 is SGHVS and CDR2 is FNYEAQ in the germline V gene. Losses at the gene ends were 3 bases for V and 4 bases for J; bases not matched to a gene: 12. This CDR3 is CASSFYLRTSGWYEQYF. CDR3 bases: TGTGCCAGCAGCTTCTACCTTCGGACTAGCGGCTGGTACGAGCAGTACTTC. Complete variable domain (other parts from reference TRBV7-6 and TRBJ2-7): GAGVSQSPRYKVTKRGQDVALRCDPISGHVSLYWYRQALGQGPEFLTYFNYEAQQDKSGLPNDRFSAERPEGSISTLTIQRTEQRDSAMYRCASSFYLRTSGWYEQYFGPGTRLTVT.

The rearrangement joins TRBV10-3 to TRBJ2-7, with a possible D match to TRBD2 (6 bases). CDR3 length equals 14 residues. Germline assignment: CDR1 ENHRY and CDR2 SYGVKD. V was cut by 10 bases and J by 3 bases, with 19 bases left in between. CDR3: CASGIAEAVYEQYF. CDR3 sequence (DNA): TGTGCCAGCGGTATAGCGGAGGCGGTCTACGAGCAGTACTTC.

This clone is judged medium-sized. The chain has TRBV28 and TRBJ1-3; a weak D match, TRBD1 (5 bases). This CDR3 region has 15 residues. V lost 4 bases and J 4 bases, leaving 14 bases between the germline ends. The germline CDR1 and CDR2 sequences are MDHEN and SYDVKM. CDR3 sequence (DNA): TGTGCCAGCAGTTCACGCAGGGAGCCCGGAAACACCATATATTTT. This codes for CASSSRREPGNTIYF. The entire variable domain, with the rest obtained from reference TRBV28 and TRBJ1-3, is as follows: DVKVTQSSRYLVKRTGEKVFLECVQDMDHENMFWYRQDPGLGLRLIYFSYDVKMKEKGDIPEGYSVSREKKERFSLILESASTNQTSMYLCASSSRREPGNTIYFGEGSWLTVV.